This T cell receptor (beta chain) was sequenced in a study of blood T cell repertoires in COVID-19. Original processing methods: Scientists estimated how many nucleated cells there were by amplifying reference gene primers. TCRdb's copy holds only in-frame clones and misses some; the assay was immunoSEQ multiplex PCR. That table supplies the V and J calls and clone size; D and trimming were determined from the DNA. Of over 250,000 clones listed, roughly 91% are singletons. The receptor comes from a woman in her thirties or forties who had recovered from COVID-19. Specimen: peripheral blood.

The CDR3 sequence is CASSPRSGRAQETQYF. In DNA form, the CDR3 reads TGTGCCAGCAGCCCCCGTAGCGGGAGGGCCCAAGAGACCCAGTACTTC. The V gene is TRBV7-2, the J gene TRBJ2-5; 11 nucleotides match TRBD2. The CDR3 loop spans 16 amino acids. Germline V gene sequence: CDR1 SGHTA, CDR2 FQGNSA. V lost 5 bases and J lost 1; bases outside the gene matches: 6.